This is a list of T cell receptor beta chains from one sample in a study of immune aging and cytomegalovirus after organ transplant. MiXCR was run by TCRdb on the single-cell sequencing reads, yielding one entry per CDR3 protein. The sample comprises about 20,000 distinct CDR3 sequences, around 34% of which are singletons, and 20% to 25% rests with the top ten. These receptors' targets are unknown. The specimen comprised CMV peptide-activated CD4+ and CD8+ T cells sorted from blood, sampled at five time points, pooled. The receptors here all came from a female donor who had a heart transplant and CMV viremia. Both conserved end residues are part of each CDR3. The D gene is left open where the match is weak. Clone size is not always given. Where it is, it says once, few, many or a class for expanded clones.

many	TRBV5-4	TRBJ2-5	-	13	CASSSTETETQYF	TGTGCCAGCAGCTCAACAGAGACAGAGACCCAGTACTTC
-	TRBV3-1	TRBJ2-2	TRBD2	18	CASNLPGSGKSSTGELFF	TGTGCCAGCAACCTTCCGGGTAGCGGGAAGAGTAGCACCGGGGAGCTGTTTTTT
-	TRBV7-2	TRBJ2-1	-	13	CASSPDRDNEQFF	TGTGCCAGCAGTCCGGACCGCGACAATGAGCAGTTCTTC
few	TRBV9	TRBJ2-1	-	16	CASSVERQTSYHEQFF	TGTGCCAGCAGCGTAGAACGGCAAACTAGCTACCATGAGCAGTTCTTC
-	TRBV27	TRBJ2-7	TRBD1	14	CASAKQGLAYEQYF	TGTGCCAGTGCGAAACAGGGGCTGGCCTACGAGCAGTACTTC
-	TRBV6-2/TRBV6-3	TRBJ2-7	TRBD2	15	CASSRALTSDHEQYF	TGTGCCAGCAGCCGGGCCTTGACTAGCGACCACGAGCAGTACTTC
few	TRBV7-9	TRBJ2-1	TRBD2	15	CASSLEGLAGNEQFF	TGTGCCAGCAGCCTAGAGGGACTAGCCGGGAATGAGCAGTTCTTC
-	TRBV10-2	TRBJ2-1	TRBD2	14	CASRGLAGHNEQLF	TGCGCCAGCAGAGGACTAGCGGGCCACAATGAGCAGCTCTTC
few	TRBV5-4	TRBJ2-3	-	13	CASSLQTGDTQYF	TGTGCCAGCAGCTTGCAGACGGGAGATACGCAGTATTTT
many	TRBV6-6	TRBJ2-2	TRBD1	15	CASSITGALGGELFF	TGTGCCAGCAGCATTACAGGGGCCCTAGGCGGGGAGCTGTTTTTT
-	TRBV6-5	TRBJ2-3	-	12	CATRRVPDTQYF	TGTGCCACTCGTCGCGTACCAGATACGCAGTATTTT
medium-sized	TRBV7-7	TRBJ2-2	TRBD1	14	CASSPRQGPGELFF	TGTGCCAGCAGCCCACGACAGGGGCCCGGGGAGCTGTTTTTT
-	TRBV3-1	TRBJ2-4	-	16	CASSQDSLPLRRIQYF	TGTGCCAGCAGCCAAGATTCTCTGCCCCTTAGGAGGATTCAGTACTTC
-	TRBV7-3	TRBJ2-1	-	16	CASSSIGLDSGDEQLF	TGTGCCAGCAGCTCGATCGGGCTTGACTCGGGCGATGAGCAGCTCTTC
medium-sized	TRBV24-1	TRBJ2-1	-	15	CATSDLWEANNEQFF	TGTGCCACCAGTGATTTATGGGAGGCCAACAATGAGCAGTTCTTC
-	TRBV6-5	TRBJ2-1	-	13	CASSPGKGGEQFF	TGTGCCAGCAGTCCCGGGAAGGGAGGTGAGCAGTTCTTC
-	TRBV19	TRBJ2-3	-	13	CASRNRATDTQYF	TGTGCCAGCCGGAACAGGGCCACAGATACGCAGTATTTT
-	TRBV14	TRBJ2-7	TRBD2	17	CASSQRGLAGVSLEQYF	TGTGCCAGCAGCCAAAGGGGACTAGCGGGAGTTTCACTCGAGCAGTACTTC
few	TRBV7-3	TRBJ1-1	-	10	CASSSGEAFF	TGTGCCAGCAGCTCAGGGGAAGCTTTCTTT
many	TRBV6-5	TRBJ1-2	-	15	CASSSRRTQNYGYTF	TGTGCCAGCAGTTCAAGACGGACACAAAACTATGGCTACACCTTC
few	TRBV4-3	TRBJ1-4	-	15	CASSQDGGWGEKLFF	TGCGCCAGCAGCCAAGATGGGGGCTGGGGCGAAAAACTGTTTTTT
few	TRBV7-9	TRBJ2-1	TRBD2	15	CASSPRLAAYNEQFF	TGTGCCAGCAGCCCCCGGCTAGCGGCGTACAATGAGCAGTTCTTC
many	TRBV20-1	TRBJ2-2	-	15	CGVRWAPGNTGELFF	TGCGGTGTTAGATGGGCGCCGGGGAACACCGGGGAGCTGTTTTTT
medium-sized	TRBV20-1	TRBJ1-1	-	15	CSAPRTKLGNTEAFF	TGCAGTGCTCCCCGGACAAAACTGGGGAACACTGAAGCTTTCTTT
-	TRBV5-1	TRBJ2-7	-	13	CASSQLATYEQYF	TGCGCCAGCAGCCAGCTGGCAACCTACGAGCAGTACTTC
once	TRBV20-1	TRBJ2-7	TRBD1	14	CSARDRGETYEQYF	TGCAGTGCTCGCGACAGGGGGGAGACCTACGAGCAGTACTTC
-	TRBV6-1	TRBJ2-2	-	19	CASSELFLATPEETGELFF	TGTGCCAGCAGTGAATTGTTTCTAGCGACACCTGAGGAGACCGGGGAGCTGTTTTTT
-	TRBV28	TRBJ2-3	TRBD2	15	CASSFGGAGGATQYF	TGTGCCAGCAGTTTTGGTGGCGCGGGGGGGGCTACGCAGTATTTT
many	TRBV3-1	TRBJ2-3	TRBD2	16	CASSRTRGRNTDTQYF	TGTGCCAGCAGCCGGACTAGAGGGCGAAACACAGATACGCAGTATTTT
-	TRBV3-1	TRBJ2-3	TRBD1	15	CASSPGQASTDTQYF	TGTGCCAGCAGCCCGGGACAGGCTAGCACAGATACGCAGTATTTT
-	TRBV7-6	TRBJ2-5	-	11	CASSLSKTRYF	TGTGCCAGCAGCCTGTCAAAGACCCGGTACTTC
-	TRBV20-1	TRBJ2-1	-	14	CSAWQDPVRDEQFF	TGCAGTGCCTGGCAGGACCCAGTTCGCGATGAGCAGTTCTTC
few	TRBV20-1	TRBJ2-2	TRBD2	16	CSASIAGGPFTGELFF	TGCAGTGCTAGTATAGCGGGAGGGCCTTTCACCGGGGAGCTGTTTTTT
few	TRBV5-5	TRBJ1-4	-	12	CASSSEKEKLFF	TGTGCCAGCAGTTCGGAGAAGGAAAAACTATTTTTT
-	TRBV5-1	TRBJ2-2	TRBD2	16	CASTKTSGSSFGELFF	TGCGCCAGCACCAAGACTAGCGGGAGTTCATTCGGGGAGCTGTTTTTT
few	TRBV24-1	TRBJ2-1	TRBD1	15	CATSDPGTGKDEQFF	TGTGCCACCAGTGACCCCGGGACAGGGAAGGATGAGCAGTTCTTC
-	TRBV5-1	TRBJ2-5	-	12	CASSPQKETQYF	TGCGCCAGCAGCCCACAAAAAGAGACCCAGTACTTC
few	TRBV13	TRBJ2-5	TRBD2	16	CASSHRLAGAWETQYF	TGTGCCAGCAGCCATCGACTAGCGGGAGCTTGGGAGACCCAGTACTTC
-	TRBV12-3/TRBV12-4	TRBJ2-1	TRBD1	13	CASSFYRGDEQFF	TGTGCCAGCAGTTTCTACAGGGGCGATGAGCAGTTCTTC
many	TRBV7-2	TRBJ2-2	-	22	CASSRASDRLVYGRLSTGELFF	TGTGCCAGCAGCCGCGCCTCCGACAGGCTTGTCTACGGGAGATTAAGCACCGGGGAGCTGTTTTTT
many	TRBV19	TRBJ1-5	-	13	CASADRRNQPQHF	TGTGCCAGTGCTGACAGACGCAATCAGCCCCAGCATTTT
few	TRBV6-1	TRBJ2-7	TRBD2	17	CASSEALLAGGRHEQYF	TGTGCCAGCAGTGAAGCTCTGCTAGCGGGAGGGCGGCACGAGCAGTACTTC
few	TRBV6-6	TRBJ2-7	-	14	CASSYEGYPNGLYF	TGTGCCAGCAGTTACGAAGGGTACCCCAATGGGTTGTACTTC
-	TRBV5-6	TRBJ2-5	-	12	CASSLLEETQYF	TGTGCCAGCAGCTTGTTAGAGGAGACCCAGTACTTC
medium-sized	TRBV20-1	TRBJ2-3	-	14	CSAMGGQDTDTQYF	TGCAGTGCCATGGGGGGACAAGACACAGATACGCAGTATTTT
-	TRBV11-2	TRBJ2-2	TRBD1	15	CASSFTGGNTGELFF	TGTGCCAGCAGCTTCACAGGGGGTAACACCGGGGAGCTGTTTTTT
many	TRBV2	TRBJ2-5	TRBD1	14	CASSGDRAQETQYF	TGTGCCAGCAGTGGGGACAGGGCTCAAGAGACCCAGTACTTC
-	TRBV29-1	TRBJ2-1	TRBD2	13	CSAQTSVPNEQFF	TGCAGCGCCCAGACTAGCGTCCCCAATGAGCAGTTCTTC
-	TRBV5-1	TRBJ2-3	-	18	CASSLGWSTGISTDTRYF	TGCGCCAGCAGCTTGGGATGGAGTACAGGGATATCCACAGATACGCGGTATTTT
once	TRBV7-9	TRBJ1-6	-	12	CASSSPNSPLHF	TGTGCCAGCAGCTCACCCAACTCTCCCCTCCACTTT
-	TRBV6-1	TRBJ2-3	-	13	CATEWDLTDTQYF	TGTGCCACCGAGTGGGATCTAACAGATACGCAGTATTTT
many	TRBV20-1	TRBJ2-1	TRBD2	15	CSASRAGAAGNEQFF	TGCAGTGCTAGCCGTGCGGGAGCCGCAGGGAATGAGCAGTTCTTC